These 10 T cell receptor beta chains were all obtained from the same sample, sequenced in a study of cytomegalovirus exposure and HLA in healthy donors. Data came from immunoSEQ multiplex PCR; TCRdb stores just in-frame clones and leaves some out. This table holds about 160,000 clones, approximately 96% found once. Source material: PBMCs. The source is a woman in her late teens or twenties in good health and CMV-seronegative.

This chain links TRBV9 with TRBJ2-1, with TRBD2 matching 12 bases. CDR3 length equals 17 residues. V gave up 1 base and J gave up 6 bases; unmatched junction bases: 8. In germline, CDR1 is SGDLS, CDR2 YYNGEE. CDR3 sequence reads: CASSVFQGLAGSNEQFF. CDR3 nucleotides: TGTGCCAGCAGCGTATTCCAAGGACTAGCGGGGTCCAATGAGCAGTTCTTC.

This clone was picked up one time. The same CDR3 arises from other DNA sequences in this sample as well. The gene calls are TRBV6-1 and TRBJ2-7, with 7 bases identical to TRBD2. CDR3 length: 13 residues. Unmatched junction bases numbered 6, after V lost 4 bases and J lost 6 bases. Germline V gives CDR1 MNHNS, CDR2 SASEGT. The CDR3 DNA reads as TGTGCCAGCAGTGGTTTGGGAGGGACCGAGCAGTACTTC. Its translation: CASSGLGGTEQYF.

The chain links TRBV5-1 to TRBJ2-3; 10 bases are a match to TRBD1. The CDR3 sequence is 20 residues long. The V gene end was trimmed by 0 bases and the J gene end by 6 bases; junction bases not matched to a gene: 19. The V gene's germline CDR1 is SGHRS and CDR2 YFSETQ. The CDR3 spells CASSLAPGQGYRTLADTQYF. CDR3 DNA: TGCGCCAGCAGCTTGGCCCCGGGACAGGGGTACCGAACTCTCGCGGATACGCAGTATTTT.

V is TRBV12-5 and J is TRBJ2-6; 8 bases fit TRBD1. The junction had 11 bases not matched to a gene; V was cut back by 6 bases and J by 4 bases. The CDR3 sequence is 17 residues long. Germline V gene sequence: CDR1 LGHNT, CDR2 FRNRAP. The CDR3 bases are TGTGCTAGTGGCTCGGCCCAGGGGGCGACCGGGGCCAACGTCCTGACTTTC. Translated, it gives CASGSAQGATGANVLTF.

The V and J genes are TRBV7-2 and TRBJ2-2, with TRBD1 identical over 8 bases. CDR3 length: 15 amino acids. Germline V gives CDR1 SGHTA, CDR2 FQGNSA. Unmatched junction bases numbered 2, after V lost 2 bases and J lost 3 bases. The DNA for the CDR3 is TGTGCCAGCAGCTTACTGGACAGGGACACCGGGGAGCTGTTTTTT. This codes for CASSLLDRDTGELFF. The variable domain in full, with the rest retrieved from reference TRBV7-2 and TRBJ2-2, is GAGVSQSPSNKVTEKGKDVELRCDPISGHTALYWYRQSLGQGLEFLIYFQGNSAPDKSGLPSDRFSAERTGGSVSTLTIQRTQQEDSAVYLCASSLLDRDTGELFFGEGSRLTVL.

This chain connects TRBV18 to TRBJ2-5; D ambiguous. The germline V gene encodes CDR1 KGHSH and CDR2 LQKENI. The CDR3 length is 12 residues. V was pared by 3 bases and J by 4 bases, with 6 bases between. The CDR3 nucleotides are TGTGCCAGCTCACCGCGTACAGAGACCCAGTACTTC. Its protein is CASSPRTETQYF. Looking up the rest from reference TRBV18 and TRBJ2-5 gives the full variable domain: NAGVMQNPRHLVRRRGQEARLRCSPMKGHSHVYWYRQLPEEGLKFMVYLQKENIIDESGMPKERFSAEFPKEGPSILRIQQVVRGDSAAYFCASSPRTETQYFGPGTRLLVL.

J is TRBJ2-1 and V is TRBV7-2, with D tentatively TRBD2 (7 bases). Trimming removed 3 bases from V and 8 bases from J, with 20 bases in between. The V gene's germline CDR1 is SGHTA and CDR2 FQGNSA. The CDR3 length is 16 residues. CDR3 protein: CASSFRTGGRRYEQFF. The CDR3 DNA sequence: TGTGCCAGCAGCTTTAGAACGGGGGGCCGGCGGTATGAGCAGTTCTTC.

CDR3 coding DNA: TGCGCCAGCAAGCCCGGGAGTCCTGGAAACACCATATATTTT. This translates into CASKPGSPGNTIYF. This chain joins TRBV5-1 and TRBJ1-3; no definite D call. V lost 6 bases and J 2 bases, leaving 12 bases between the germline ends. Germline V gives CDR1 SGHRS, CDR2 YFSETQ. The CDR3 extends over 14 amino acids.

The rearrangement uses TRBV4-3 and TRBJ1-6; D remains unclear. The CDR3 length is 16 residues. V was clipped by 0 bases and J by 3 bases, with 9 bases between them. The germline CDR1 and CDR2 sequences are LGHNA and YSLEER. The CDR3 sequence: CASSQDYHSYNSPLHF. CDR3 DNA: TGCGCCAGCAGCCAAGATTATCACAGCTATAATTCACCCCTCCACTTT.

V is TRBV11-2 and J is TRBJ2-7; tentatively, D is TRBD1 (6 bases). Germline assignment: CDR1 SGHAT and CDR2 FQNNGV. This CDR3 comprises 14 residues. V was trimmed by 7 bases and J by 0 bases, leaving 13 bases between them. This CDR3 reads CASTSGGFSYEQYF. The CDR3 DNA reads TGTGCCAGCACCTCTGGGGGCTTCTCCTACGAGCAGTACTTC.